This T cell receptor (beta chain) originates from a study of T cell repertoires in cytomegalovirus infection. Study at large: CMV infection and matching HLA type were both indicated by public TCR beta signatures. Study observations and caveats: In two of eight donors, the top clonotype was HLA-C-restricted CMV-specific.

TCRdb called the reads again in MiXCR, with one record for every CDR3 protein. Of roughly 320,000 distinct CDR3 sequences listed, roughly 9.3% are singletons. This clonotype came up many times. As yet, its antigen is unknown. Trimming removed 7 bases from V and 9 bases from J, with 13 bases in between. This CDR3 has 13 residues. Germline V gives CDR1 SGHTA, CDR2 FQGNSA. Sequences were obtained from PBMCs. The TCR sequence derives from a human donor in good health (CMV status not recorded). Some clones in this sample may be carry-over from other donors' samples. V usage is TRBV7-2 and J usage is TRBJ1-6; no firm D call. The CDR3 here is CASTPAVGSPLHF. The CDR3 DNA sequence: TGTGCCAGCACCCCCGCCGTGGGTTCACCCCTCCACTTT.